A single sample is the source of the 30 T cell receptor beta chains below, sequenced in a study of cytomegalovirus exposure and HLA in healthy donors (dated by TCRdb to 2016 to 2017). The library relied on the immunoSEQ multiplex PCR assay. The multiplex PCR relied on a mix of 60 forward primers for TCR Vbeta segments and 13 reverse primers for TCR Jbeta segments. TCRdb holds this immuneACCESS table with in-frame rearrangements only. Some clones are missing; in checked studies, unresolved V genes explain under half, and the rest has no known cause. Recorded for this sample are approximately 190,000 clones; approximately 85% of them occurred a single time. The ten most abundant clones make up under 0.9% of the sample. Sequencing was performed on PBMCs. The receptor set was obtained from a woman under 30 in good health and CMV-seronegative.

CDR3 nucleotide sequence: TGTGCCAGCAGTTCCGACAGCATGAACACTGAAGCTTTCTTT. Its translation is CASSSDSMNTEAFF. J is TRBJ1-1 and V is TRBV28; TRBD1 is a possible D gene (5 bases). V gave up 4 bases and J gave up 0 bases, with 9 bases separating them. Germline V gene data show CDR1 as MDHEN and CDR2 as SYDVKM. This CDR3 is built from 14 residues.

The V and J genes are TRBV27 and TRBJ2-7, with D possibly TRBD2 on 5 matching bases. The CDR3 runs to 13 residues. The V end lost 7 bases, the J end lost 0 bases, and 10 bases lay between the germline ends. Germline assignment: CDR1 MNHEY and CDR2 SMNVEV (reference sequence). The DNA for the CDR3 is TGTGCCAGCACCCTCAGCGGCTCCTACGAGCAGTACTTC. Protein sequence: CASTLSGSYEQYF.

The chain employs TRBV2 and TRBJ1-2; 7 positions match TRBD1. Germline lookup yields CDR1 SNHLY and CDR2 FYNNEI. The CDR3 sequence is 13 residues long. J was trimmed by 3 bases and V by 5 bases; bases with no gene match: 3. CDR3 bases: TGTGCCAGCAGTTTCAGGGGGGACTATGGCTACACCTTC. It codes for CASSFRGDYGYTF.

The V call is TRBV27, the J call TRBJ2-7; D may be TRBD1 (6 bases). Per germline, CDR1 MNHEY and CDR2 SMNVEV (reference sequence). V was clipped by 3 bases and J by 3 bases, with 12 bases between them. The CDR3 spans 14 residues. As DNA, the CDR3 is TGTGCCAGCAGTTTCAGGGGCTCCTTCTACGAGCAGTACTTC. Amino acid sequence: CASSFRGSFYEQYF.

The genes are TRBV28 and TRBJ2-7; D may be TRBD1 (5 bases). This CDR3 region has 13 residues. The germline CDR1 and CDR2 sequences are MDHEN and SYDVKM. Trimming removed 4 bases from V and 0 bases from J, with 7 bases in between. CDR3 protein: CASSWGASYEQYF. CDR3 bases: TGTGCCAGCAGTTGGGGCGCCTCCTACGAGCAGTACTTC. The variable domain in full, with the rest retrieved from reference TRBV28 and TRBJ2-7, is DVKVTQSSRYLVKRTGEKVFLECVQDMDHENMFWYRQDPGLGLRLIYFSYDVKMKEKGDIPEGYSVSREKKERFSLILESASTNQTSMYLCASSWGASYEQYFGPGTRLTVT.

The gene calls are TRBV28 and TRBJ1-2; D is unresolved. CDR3 length: 15 amino acids. Deletions cut 5 bases from V and 8 bases from J, with 21 bases between. Looked up from germline, CDR1 is MDHEN and CDR2 is SYDVKM. In nucleotides, the CDR3 is TGTGCCAGCAGTCCCATGACTGGCCCTCCCGTAGGCTACACCTTC. Protein product: CASSPMTGPPVGYTF.

This chain links TRBV7-9 with TRBJ2-4; possible D gene TRBD1, 5 bases. Trimming stripped 5 bases from V and 5 bases from J, with 19 bases between. The CDR3 totals 16 residues. The V gene's germline CDR1 is SEHNR and CDR2 FQNEAQ (reference sequence). The CDR3 is CASSPPPPGFENIQYF. The CDR3 DNA reads as TGTGCCAGCAGCCCGCCCCCCCCAGGGTTTGAAAACATTCAGTACTTC. Full variable domain (rest looked up from reference TRBV7-9 and TRBJ2-4): DTGVSQNPRHKITKRGQNVTFRCDPISEHNRLYWYRQTLGQGPEFLTYFQNEAQLEKSRLLSDRFSAERPKGSFSTLEIQRTEQGDSAMYLCASSPPPPGFENIQYFGAGTRLSVL.

The CDR3 sequence: CASSIVSLTAPHLDIGELFF. The CDR3 DNA is TGTGCCAGTAGTATAGTATCCCTCACAGCTCCTCACCTTGACATCGGGGAGCTGTTTTTT. This sequence joins TRBV19 and TRBJ2-2; D is unresolved. Germline V lookup: CDR1 LNHDA, CDR2 SQIVND (reference sequence). V was cut by 1 base and J by 7 bases, with 28 bases left in between. CDR3 length: 20 amino acids.

The V call is TRBV7-6, the J call TRBJ1-1; D possibly corresponds to TRBD1 (5 bases). CDR3 length: 12 amino acids. Trimming shortened V by 4 bases and J by 5 bases, and 8 bases separated the two germline ends. Germline CDR1 reads SGHVS; CDR2 reads FNYEAQ. The CDR3 DNA sequence: TGTGCCAGCAGCTCCGCAGGGACTGAAGCTTTCTTT. It is translated as CASSSAGTEAFF.

This clone was seen just once. This chain uses TRBV7-8 with TRBJ2-2; the D is unclear. V lost 6 bases and J lost 0, with 8 bases in between. The CDR3 sequence is 14 residues long. The germline CDR1 and CDR2 sequences are SGHVS and FQNEAQ. The CDR3: CASSHDSNTGELFF. CDR3 in DNA: TGTGCCAGCAGTCATGACTCGAACACCGGGGAGCTGTTTTTT.

The gene calls are TRBV10-3 and TRBJ2-3, with D possibly matching TRBD1 (5 bases). With 6 bases removed from V and 0 bases from J, the gap between germline ends came to 10 bases. Germline V gene sequence: CDR1 ENHRY, CDR2 SYGVKD. The CDR3 has 14 amino acids. The CDR3 DNA sequence: TGTGCCATCAGAGGGGCCTTTAGCACAGATACGCAGTATTTT. Translating it yields CAIRGAFSTDTQYF.

The rearrangement links TRBV5-5 to TRBJ2-7; the match to TRBD2 covers 7 bases. V trimming: 4 bases; J trimming: 3 bases; junction bases outside the gene matches: 7. This CDR3 is 14 amino acids long. CDR1 and CDR2 (germline): SGHKS, YYEKEE (reference sequence). The CDR3 sequence is CASSTLARDYEQYF. For the CDR3, the DNA is TGTGCCAGCAGCACACTAGCGCGGGACTACGAGCAGTACTTC.

This chain joins TRBV18 and TRBJ2-7, with a possible D match to TRBD1 (5 bases). This CDR3 spans 14 amino acids. CDR1 and CDR2 (germline): KGHSH, LQKENI. The V end was cut by 2 bases, the J end by 1 base, with 9 bases between. CDR3 region: CASSPERGSYEQYF. DNA of the CDR3: TGTGCCAGCTCACCAGAAAGGGGATCCTACGAGCAGTACTTC.

The rearrangement uses TRBV27 and TRBJ2-1; 10 nucleotides line up with TRBD2. Germline assignment: CDR1 MNHEY and CDR2 SMNVEV (reference sequence). Trimming took 4 bases from V and 5 from J; bases not matched to a gene: 5. This CDR3 region has 15 residues. The CDR3 here is CASSSSGRGHNEQFF. The CDR3 coding sequence is TGTGCCAGCAGTTCCAGCGGGAGGGGGCACAATGAGCAGTTCTTC.

V gene TRBV4-1 combines with J gene TRBJ2-5; 7 positions agree with TRBD1. Germline V CDR1 and CDR2: MGHRA, YSYEKL. Trimming removed 2 bases from V and 1 base from J; junction bases left unmatched: 13. This CDR3 has 18 amino acids. The CDR3 DNA is TGCGCCAGCAGCCAAAAAGGGGGCCCCAACATCTTCCAAGAGACCCAGTACTTC. It is translated as CASSQKGGPNIFQETQYF.

V and J are TRBV12-5 and TRBJ2-7, with D possibly being TRBD1 (6 bases). The CDR3 totals 15 residues. Per the germline V gene, CDR1 is LGHNT and CDR2 is FRNRAP. Trimming cost V 6 bases and J 3 bases, with 18 bases left between them. In DNA, the CDR3 is TGTGCTAGTGGCCTCCCTGACAGGTTGCTCTACGAGCAGTACTTC. Amino acid sequence: CASGLPDRLLYEQYF.

The chain uses TRBV12-2 and TRBJ2-7; the D call in the table, TRBD2, was not verified against the DNA. TRBV12-2 represents a pseudogene. This CDR3 is built from 15 residues. CDR3 amino acids: CASRRRVIHSYEQYF. In DNA, the CDR3 is TGTGCAAGTCGCCGCCGGGTTATACACTCCTACGAGCAGTACTTC.

The chain uses TRBV5-8 and TRBJ1-1, with 9 nucleotides matching TRBD1. V lost 4 bases and J lost 4; bases outside the gene matches: 5. The CDR3 is 14 amino acids. Looked up from germline, CDR1 is SGHTS and CDR2 is YDEGEE. CDR3 coding DNA: TGTGCCAGCAGCCCGGGACAGGGAGGCACTGAAGCTTTCTTT. It codes for CASSPGQGGTEAFF.

The chain is built from TRBV6-1 and TRBJ2-2, with 10 bases identical to TRBD1. V lost 3 bases to trimming and J lost 4 bases; unmatched junction nucleotides: 5. This CDR3 is 16 amino acids long. Germline V gene lookup returns CDR1 MNHNS and CDR2 SASEGT. The CDR3 here is CASSDQDRGSTGELFF. The CDR3 coding sequence is TGTGCCAGCAGTGATCAGGACAGGGGGAGCACCGGGGAGCTGTTTTTT.

The chain employs TRBV7-9 and TRBJ2-7; the match to TRBD1 covers 10 bases. The CDR3 spans 17 residues. Per germline, CDR1 SEHNR and CDR2 FQNEAQ (reference sequence). The V gene end was trimmed by 0 bases and the J gene end by 5 bases; junction bases not matched to a gene: 10. The CDR3 sequence is CASSLARVGTGVNEQYF. DNA of the CDR3: TGTGCCAGCAGCTTAGCTAGAGTCGGGACAGGGGTCAACGAGCAGTACTTC.

This chain joins TRBV7-9 and TRBJ2-3; 12 bases are a match to TRBD2. Germline-derived CDR1 and CDR2 are SEHNR and FQNEAQ (reference sequence). The CDR3 is made up of 16 amino acids. V shed 5 bases and J 2 bases; nucleotides not matched to a gene: 5. Here the CDR3 DNA reads TGTGCCAGCAGCCGAGGACTAGCGGGGTACACAGATACGCAGTATTTT. Its translation: CASSRGLAGYTDTQYF.

The chain combines TRBV6-1 with TRBJ1-2, with D tentatively TRBD1 (5 bases). Germline loops: CDR1 MNHNS, CDR2 SASEGT. Trimming took off 11 bases at V and 7 bases at J, with 17 bases between the two ends. The CDR3 has 12 residues. CDR3 sequence: CACLRPGGGYTF. The CDR3 DNA sequence: TGTGCCTGCCTCCGCCCGGGGGGTGGCTACACCTTC.

The rearrangement joins TRBV4-1 to TRBJ2-7; possible D gene TRBD2, 6 bases. Germline lookup yields CDR1 MGHRA and CDR2 YSYEKL. V lost 1 base to trimming and J lost 4 bases, with 17 bases between them. The CDR3 spans 16 residues. This CDR3 reads CASSQVRDSRTYEQYF. DNA for the CDR3: TGCGCCAGCAGCCAAGTCCGGGACTCACGTACTTACGAGCAGTACTTC.

The rearrangement uses TRBV21-1 and TRBJ1-4; the table's D call of TRBD1 was not tested on the DNA. TRBV21-1 is designated a pseudogene. The CDR3 has 19 amino acids. The CDR3, as DNA: TGTGCCAGCAGCCCAAGGGACAGGCCCCGATATTCAACTAATGAAAAACTGTTTTTT. Its protein product is CASSPRDRPRYSTNEKLFF.

This rearrangement joins TRBV28 to TRBJ2-5; weak D call: TRBD2 (6 bases). Germline CDR1 is MDHEN and CDR2 is SYDVKM. V was cut by 6 bases and J by 5 bases, with 19 bases left in between. This CDR3 is 15 amino acids long. CDR3 in amino acids: CASSPHSGGEETQYF. The CDR3, as DNA: TGTGCCAGCAGCCCCCATAGCGGAGGGGAGGAGACCCAGTACTTC.

CDR3 nucleotides: TGTGCCAGCACCCCCGGAGGGGTTGACTATGGCTACACCTTC. Residues: CASTPGGVDYGYTF. The genes are TRBV6-5 and TRBJ1-2; D possibly corresponds to TRBD1 (5 bases). From germline, CDR1 is MNHEY and CDR2 SVGAGI. The CDR3 covers 14 residues. The ends were cut back, 7 bases at V and 3 bases at J, with 15 bases in the middle.

This clone has only one observation. The rearrangement links TRBV27 to TRBJ2-7; a possible D gene is TRBD1 (5 bases). The V end was cut by 8 bases, the J end by 1 base, with 15 bases between. The germline gives CDR1 MNHEY, CDR2 SMNVEV (reference sequence). The CDR3 sequence is 14 residues long. As DNA, the CDR3 is TGTGCCAGCCGACGACAGCCCGATTCCTACGAGCAGTACTTC. Translation: CASRRQPDSYEQYF.

As concerns this clone: Other nucleotide sequences from this sample produce the same CDR3. The chain uses TRBV27 and TRBJ2-7, with TRBD1 as a possible D gene (6 bases). The germline V gene has CDR1 MNHEY and CDR2 SMNVEV (reference sequence). V gave up 5 bases and J gave up 5 bases, with 16 bases separating them. The CDR3 totals 14 residues. The CDR3 bases are TGTGCCAGCAGTCCTCGGGACAAGGGCAACGAGCAGTACTTC. Protein product: CASSPRDKGNEQYF.

The rearrangement joins TRBV7-9 to TRBJ2-7; possible D gene TRBD2, 5 bases. This CDR3 has 11 amino acids. V was trimmed by 8 bases and J by 3 bases, leaving 8 bases between them. CDR1 is SEHNR, CDR2 FQNEAQ, per germline (reference sequence). The CDR3 is CASGSGYEQYF. The CDR3 DNA sequence: TGTGCCAGCGGGAGCGGCTACGAGCAGTACTTC.

This clone was seen more than once but under ten times. The chain uses TRBV5-4 and TRBJ2-5; D not certain. The CDR3 is 11 amino acids. Germline V gene lookup returns CDR1 SGHNT and CDR2 YYREEE (reference sequence). The germline V and J ends were trimmed by 3 bases and 5 bases, with 5 bases remaining between them. CDR3 bases: TGTGCCAGCAGCTCCCGGGAGACCCAGTACTTC. Residues: CASSSRETQYF.